The 14 T cell receptor beta chains given below trace back to one sample, sequenced in a study of shared clonotypes between healthy human individuals (dated by TCRdb to the early 2020s). Library prep was done by the immunoSEQ multiplex PCR assay. TCRdb carries this immuneACCESS record with in-frame sequences only. Its versions omit some clonotypes, under half of them owing to an unresolved V gene in the studies checked, with the rest unexplained. Counted in this sample were just over 2,000,000 clones; approximately 95% of them appeared once. The ten largest clones represent 0.13% of the sample. The sequenced sample consisted of naive CD4+ T cells sorted from blood. The cell subset or site label here, explained by the study, means: CD45RA+ positively selected. The receptors stem from a man aged 18 to 35 in good health.

This clone occurred a few times. V usage is TRBV5-4 and J usage is TRBJ2-7; 7 nucleotides agree with TRBD1. CDR1 is SGHNT, CDR2 YYREEE, per germline (reference sequence). With 5 bases clipped from V and 0 bases from J, the junction kept 8 bases outside the gene matches. The CDR3 covers 15 residues. The CDR3 coding sequence is TGTGCCAGCAGGGTTGACAGGGACCGCTCCTACGAGCAGTACTTC. Translating it yields CASRVDRDRSYEQYF.

CDR3 residues: CASSPDRGQGHEQYF. CDR3 sequence (DNA): TGTGCCAGCTCACCGGACCGGGGACAGGGTCACGAGCAGTACTTC. The chain uses TRBV18 and TRBJ2-7; 9 bases align to TRBD1. Germline CDR1 is KGHSH and CDR2 is LQKENI. The trim removed 3 bases at V and 5 bases at J, leaving 8 bases unmatched. This CDR3 region has 15 residues.

This rearrangement joins TRBV2 to TRBJ2-7, with 8 bases that match TRBD2. Germline V gene sequence: CDR1 SNHLY, CDR2 FYNNEI. V shed 8 bases and J 5 bases; nucleotides not matched to a gene: 8. This CDR3 has 13 amino acids. The CDR3 DNA follows: TGTGCCAGCCGGTCGACTAGCGCCAACGAGCAGTACTTC. Protein: CASRSTSANEQYF.

This chain joins TRBV30 and TRBJ2-7; D may be TRBD2 (5 bases). The V gene lost 2 bases and the J gene lost 2 bases, with 10 bases spanning the gap. The CDR3 loop spans 13 amino acids. CDR1 and CDR2 from the germline V gene are GTSNPN and SVGIG (reference sequence). The DNA of the CDR3 is TGTGCCTGGAGTCCCCGGGGTCCCTACGAGCAGTACTTC. Residues: CAWSPRGPYEQYF.

The chain is built from TRBV25-1 and TRBJ2-3; D is perhaps TRBD1 (5 bases). V was cut by 3 bases and J by 0 bases, with 10 bases left in between. The germline V gene has CDR1 MGHDK and CDR2 SYGVNS. This CDR3 is 15 amino acids long. CDR3 sequence: CASSEVDKSTDTQYF. In DNA form, the CDR3 reads TGTGCCAGCAGTGAGGTGGACAAAAGCACAGATACGCAGTATTTT.

The chain links TRBV6-6 to TRBJ2-2; D possibly corresponds to TRBD2 (6 bases). V was clipped by 7 bases and J by 5 bases, with 14 bases between them. The CDR3 has 14 amino acids. The germline gives CDR1 MNHNY, CDR2 SVGAGI (reference sequence). The CDR3 is CASTMTRGTGELFF. The CDR3 nucleotides read TGTGCCAGCACCATGACCCGGGGGACCGGGGAGCTGTTTTTT.

The chain is built from TRBV5-1 and TRBJ1-1, with TRBD1 identical over 7 bases. J lost 5 bases, V lost 4 bases, and 11 bases had no gene match. Per germline, CDR1 SGHRS and CDR2 YFSETQ. This CDR3 region has 15 residues. CDR3 sequence reads: CASSTLGQGVTEAFF. The CDR3, as DNA: TGCGCCAGCAGCACATTAGGGCAGGGGGTGACTGAAGCTTTCTTT.

V is TRBV7-2 and J is TRBJ2-3; 8 nucleotides agree with TRBD2. The germline CDR1 and CDR2 sequences are SGHTA and FQGNSA. The CDR3 length is 16 residues. V trimming: 2 bases; J trimming: 2 bases; junction bases outside the gene matches: 6. DNA of the CDR3: TGTGCCAGCAGCTTATTTGGCGGGGGGAACACAGATACGCAGTATTTT. It yields the protein CASSLFGGGNTDTQYF.

The genes are TRBV25-1 and TRBJ1-2, with 8 bases identical to TRBD1. V shed 5 bases, J shed 7 bases, and the junction held 6 bases outside the gene matches. CDR1 and CDR2 from the germline V gene are MGHDK and SYGVNS. CDR3 length: 13 residues. CDR3 residues: CASSNQGATGYTF. The CDR3 DNA follows: TGTGCCAGCAGTAATCAGGGGGCCACTGGCTACACCTTC.

Concerning this clone itself: Other DNA sequences from this sample encode an identical CDR3 as well. The chain is built from TRBV18 and TRBJ1-2; unclear D gene. Looked up from germline, CDR1 is KGHSH and CDR2 is LQKENI. This CDR3 comprises 13 residues. Deletions cut 2 bases from V and 2 bases from J, with 6 bases between. This CDR3 reads CASSPGLNYGYTF. The CDR3 nucleotides read TGTGCCAGCTCACCAGGATTGAACTATGGCTACACCTTC.

The chain recombines TRBV5-1 with TRBJ1-1; D possibly corresponds to TRBD1 (5 bases). Per the germline V gene, CDR1 is SGHRS and CDR2 is YFSETQ. The CDR3 length is 15 residues. Trimming shortened V by 4 bases and J by 4 bases, and 17 bases separated the two germline ends. This CDR3 is CASSLEFGASTEAFF. The CDR3 coding sequence is TGCGCCAGCAGCCTGGAGTTCGGGGCATCCACTGAAGCTTTCTTT.

This sequence joins TRBV27 and TRBJ1-1; D is unresolved. Germline-derived CDR1 and CDR2 are MNHEY and SMNVEV (reference sequence). The CDR3 contains 13 residues. The ends were cut back, 7 bases at V and 0 bases at J, with 9 bases in the middle. The CDR3 protein is CASNSRMNTEAFF. The CDR3 bases are TGTGCCAGCAATTCCAGGATGAACACTGAAGCTTTCTTT.

This chain joins TRBV5-1 and TRBJ1-2, with unresolved D. Germline CDR1 is SGHRS and CDR2 is YFSETQ. The CDR3 spans 13 residues. V gave up 2 bases and J gave up 3 bases, with 8 bases separating them. Written as DNA, the CDR3 is TGCGCCAGCAGCTTCCGGGTCGACTATGGCTACACCTTC. This sequence encodes CASSFRVDYGYTF.

CDR3: CASSTGTSNTGELFF. The DNA for the CDR3 is TGTGCCAGCAGTACCGGGACGTCGAACACCGGGGAGCTGTTTTTT. The chain recombines TRBV6-1 with TRBJ2-2, with D perhaps being TRBD1 or TRBD2 (5 bases each). Germline assignment: CDR1 MNHNS and CDR2 SASEGT. The CDR3 covers 15 residues. The V end lost 5 bases, the J end lost 0 bases, and 10 bases lay between the germline ends.